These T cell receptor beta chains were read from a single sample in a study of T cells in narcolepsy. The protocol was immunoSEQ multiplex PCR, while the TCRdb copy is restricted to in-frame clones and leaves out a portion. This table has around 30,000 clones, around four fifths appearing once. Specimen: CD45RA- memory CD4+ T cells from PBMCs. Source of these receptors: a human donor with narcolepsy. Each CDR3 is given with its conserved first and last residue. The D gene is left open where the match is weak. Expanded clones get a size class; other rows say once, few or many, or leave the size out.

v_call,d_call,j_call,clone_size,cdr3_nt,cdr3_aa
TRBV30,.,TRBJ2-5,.,TGTGCCTGGAGTGTCAGGGGGGGCCTGGAGACCCAGTACTTC,CAWSVRGGLETQYF
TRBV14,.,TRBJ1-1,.,TGTGCCAGCAGCCAAGAGACAGAGAGGAGAGCTTTCTTT,CASSQETERRAFF
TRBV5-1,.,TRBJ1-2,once,TGCGCCAGCAGCTTGGGCCTCGGTACTAACTATGGCTACACCTTC,CASSLGLGTNYGYTF
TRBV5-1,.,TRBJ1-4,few,TGCGCCAGCACTCCAGGGGATAGGCCAACTAATGAAAAACTGTTTTTT,CASTPGDRPTNEKLFF
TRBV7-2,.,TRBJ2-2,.,TGTGCCAGCAGCTTGAGCGCTACCAACACCGGGGAGCTGTTTTTT,CASSLSATNTGELFF
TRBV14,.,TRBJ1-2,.,TGTGCCAGCAGCCGTTTAACTGGGAACTATGGCTACACCTTC,CASSRLTGNYGYTF
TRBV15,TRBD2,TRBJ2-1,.,TGTGCCACCAATCCAAGGGCTAGCGGGGGCAATGAGCAGTTCTTC,CATNPRASGGNEQFF
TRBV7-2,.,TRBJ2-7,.,TGTGCCAGCAGCTTAGTCAGGGAAGCTTACGAGCAGTACTTC,CASSLVREAYEQYF
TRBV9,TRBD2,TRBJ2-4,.,TGTACCAGCTCCAGCGGGGGGGCCGGGGAAAACATTCAGTACTTC,CTSSSGGAGENIQYF
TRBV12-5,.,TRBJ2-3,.,TGTGCTAGTGGCCGGGACGGGGGCCCCACAGATACGCAGTATTTT,CASGRDGGPTDTQYF
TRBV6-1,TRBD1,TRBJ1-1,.,TGTGCCAGCAGTGAAGTCCCAGGGGGGGCTCTTTTGAACACTGAAGCTTTCTTT,CASSEVPGGALLNTEAFF
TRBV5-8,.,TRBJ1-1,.,TGTGCCAGCAGCTTGGAAGGGGGGGCCACTGAAGCTTTCTTT,CASSLEGGATEAFF
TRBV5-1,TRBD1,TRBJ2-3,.,TGCGCCAGCAGCGAAACAGGGGCGCAGTATTTT,CASSETGAQYF
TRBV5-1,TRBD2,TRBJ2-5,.,TGCGCCAGCAGCTTATCCGGGACTAGCTTTAGATTTGAGACCCAGTACTTC,CASSLSGTSFRFETQYF
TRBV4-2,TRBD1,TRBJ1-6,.,TGTGCCAGCAGCCTGGGACAGGGGGAAAATTCACCCCTCCACTTT,CASSLGQGENSPLHF
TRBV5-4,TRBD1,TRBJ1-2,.,TGTGCCAGCAGTTTCGGGACAGGGGCAATGGCGGGCTATGGCTACACCTTC,CASSFGTGAMAGYGYTF
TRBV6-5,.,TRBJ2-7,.,TGTGCCAGCAGTTACCGCAGGGGGGGACCCTACGAGCAGTACTTC,CASSYRRGGPYEQYF
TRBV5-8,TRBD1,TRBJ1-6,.,TGTGCCAGCAGCTTGGCTTCAGGACAGGGTTTTAATTCACCCCTCCACTTT,CASSLASGQGFNSPLHF